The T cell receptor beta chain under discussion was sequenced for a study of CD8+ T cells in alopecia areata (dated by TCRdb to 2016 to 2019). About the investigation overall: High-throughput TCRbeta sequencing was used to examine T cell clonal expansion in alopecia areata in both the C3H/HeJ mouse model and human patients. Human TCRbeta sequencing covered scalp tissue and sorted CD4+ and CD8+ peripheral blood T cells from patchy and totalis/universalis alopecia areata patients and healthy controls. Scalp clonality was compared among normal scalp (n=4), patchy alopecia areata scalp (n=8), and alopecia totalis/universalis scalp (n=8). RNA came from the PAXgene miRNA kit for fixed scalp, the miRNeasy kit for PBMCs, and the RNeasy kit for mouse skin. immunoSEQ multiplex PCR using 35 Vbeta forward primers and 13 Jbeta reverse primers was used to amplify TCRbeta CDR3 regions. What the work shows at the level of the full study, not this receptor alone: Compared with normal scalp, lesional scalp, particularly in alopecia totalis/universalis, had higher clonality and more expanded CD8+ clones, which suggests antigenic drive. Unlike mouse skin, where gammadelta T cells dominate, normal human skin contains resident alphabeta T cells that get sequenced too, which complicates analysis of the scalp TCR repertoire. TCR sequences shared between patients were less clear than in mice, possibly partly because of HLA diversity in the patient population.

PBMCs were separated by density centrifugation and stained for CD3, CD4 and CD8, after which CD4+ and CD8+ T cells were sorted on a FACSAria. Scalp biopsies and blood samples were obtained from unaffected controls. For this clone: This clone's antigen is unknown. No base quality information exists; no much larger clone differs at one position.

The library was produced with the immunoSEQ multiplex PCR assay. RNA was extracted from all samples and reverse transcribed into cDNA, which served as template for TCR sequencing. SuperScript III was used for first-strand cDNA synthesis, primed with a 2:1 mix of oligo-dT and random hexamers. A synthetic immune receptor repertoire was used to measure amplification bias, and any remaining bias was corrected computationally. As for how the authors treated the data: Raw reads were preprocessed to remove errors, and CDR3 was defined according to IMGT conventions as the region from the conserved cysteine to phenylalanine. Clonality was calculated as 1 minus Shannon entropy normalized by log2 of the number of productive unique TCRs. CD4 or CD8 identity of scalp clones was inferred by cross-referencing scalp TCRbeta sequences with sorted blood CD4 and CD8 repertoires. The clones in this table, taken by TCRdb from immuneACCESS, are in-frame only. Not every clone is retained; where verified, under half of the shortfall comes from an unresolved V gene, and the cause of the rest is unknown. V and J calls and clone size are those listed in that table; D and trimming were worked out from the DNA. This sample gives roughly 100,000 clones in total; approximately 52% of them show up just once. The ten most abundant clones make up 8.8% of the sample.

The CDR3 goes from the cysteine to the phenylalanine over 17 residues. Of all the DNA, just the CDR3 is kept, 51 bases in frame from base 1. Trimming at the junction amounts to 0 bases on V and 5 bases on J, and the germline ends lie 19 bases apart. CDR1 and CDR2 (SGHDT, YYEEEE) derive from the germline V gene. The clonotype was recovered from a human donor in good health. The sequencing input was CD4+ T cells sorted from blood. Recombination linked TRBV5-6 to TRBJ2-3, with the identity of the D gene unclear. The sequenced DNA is TGTGCCAGCAGCTTGGTCGGAGTTCTGGGTTTTGGAGATACGCAGTATTTT. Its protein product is CASSLVGVLGFGDTQYF.